The clone carrying this T cell receptor beta chain was seen a single time. Its antigen is unknown. This sample stems from a study of post-analysis software for immune sequencing data. Regarding the study as a whole: Controls showed lower frequencies than patients for several TRBV segments, and TRBV5-6, TRBV5-1 and TRBV20-1 were among these.

Unique molecular identifiers were carried by the TCR beta cDNA libraries. One entry per CDR3 protein results from TCRdb running MiXCR on the PCR reads. Among more than 450,000 distinct CDR3 sequences listed, around a third were seen once. In germline, CDR1 is SGHRS, CDR2 YFSETQ. This CDR3 contains 18 residues. Trimming cost V 4 bases and J 7 bases, with 27 bases left between them. The chain employs TRBV5-1 and TRBJ2-1, with D possibly matching TRBD2 (5 bases). Sequenced input: blood. This receptor was identified in a girl between 2 and 17 years old with multiple sclerosis. The CDR3 coding sequence is TGCGCCAGCAGCCCAAGAGGAGCCCTCGGGGTAGTTCTAAATGAGCAGTTCTTC. This translates into CASSPRGALGVVLNEQFF.